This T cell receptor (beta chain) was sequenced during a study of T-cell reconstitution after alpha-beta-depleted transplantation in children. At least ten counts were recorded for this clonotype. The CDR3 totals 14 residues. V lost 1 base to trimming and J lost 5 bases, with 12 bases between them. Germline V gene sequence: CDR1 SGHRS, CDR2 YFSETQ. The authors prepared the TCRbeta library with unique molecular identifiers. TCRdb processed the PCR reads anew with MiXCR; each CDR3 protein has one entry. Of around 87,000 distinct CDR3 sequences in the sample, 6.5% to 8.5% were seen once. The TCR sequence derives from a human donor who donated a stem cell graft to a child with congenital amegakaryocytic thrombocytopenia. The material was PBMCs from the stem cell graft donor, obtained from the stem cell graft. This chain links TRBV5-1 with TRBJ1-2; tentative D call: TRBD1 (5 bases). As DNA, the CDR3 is TGCGCCAGCAGCTTGACCGAGGGACCTTATGGCTACACCTTC. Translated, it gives CASSLTEGPYGYTF.